One and the same sample provided the 22 T cell receptor beta chains below, sequenced in a study of beta chain features in type 1 diabetes. Expressed TCRB transcripts were sequenced after all isolated RNA was converted to cDNA. Clones were sequenced by immunoSEQ multiplex PCR, and TCRdb holds only the in-frame ones, with some missing. Of under 800,000 clones detected, around a sixth appear once; the ten largest clones hold more than 0.08%. What was sequenced was naive CD4+ T cells from blood. All receptors derive from a man between 18 and 29 years old in good health.

This clone was picked up one time. V and J are TRBV9 and TRBJ2-3; no clear D gene. Germline assignment: CDR1 SGDLS and CDR2 YYNGEE. This CDR3 region has 15 residues. Trimming left V 4 bases short and J 0 bases short, with 12 bases between. The CDR3 DNA reads as TGTGCCAGCAGCCTTCCAGGACCTAGCACAGATACGCAGTATTTT. Its translation is CASSLPGPSTDTQYF.

This clone showed up just a few times. V is TRBV6-5 and J is TRBJ2-2, with D perhaps matching TRBD2 (5 bases). The V gene lost 7 bases and the J gene lost 6 bases, with 12 bases spanning the gap. The CDR3 is 13 residues long. Germline CDR1 and CDR2: MNHEY and SVGAGI. Here the CDR3 reads CASTRRQSGELFF. The CDR3 DNA sequence: TGTGCCAGCACCCGGAGGCAATCCGGGGAGCTGTTTTTT.

The rearrangement uses TRBV30 and TRBJ2-1; D is possibly TRBD1 (6 bases). CDR3 length: 14 residues. Germline V gene sequence: CDR1 GTSNPN, CDR2 SVGIG (reference sequence). Trimming removed 1 base from V and 12 bases from J, with 19 bases in between. CDR3 coding DNA: TGTGCCTGGAGTGGCCTTCGTGGGGGCCGATGGCAGTTCTTC. Protein sequence: CAWSGLRGGRWQFF.

The chain links TRBV4-1 to TRBJ2-7; no clear D gene. Per germline, CDR1 MGHRA and CDR2 YSYEKL. This CDR3 region has 13 residues. The germline V and J ends were trimmed by 2 bases and 3 bases, with 8 bases remaining between them. This chain's CDR3 is CASSQPYSYEQYF. CDR3 DNA: TGCGCCAGCAGCCAACCTTACAGCTACGAGCAGTACTTC.

This chain connects TRBV5-4 to TRBJ2-7, with 11 bases that match TRBD2. After removal of 5 bases from V and 3 bases from J, the junction contained 4 bases not matched to a gene. The CDR3 totals 14 residues. Germline CDR1 and CDR2: SGHNT and YYREEE (reference sequence). In nucleotides, the CDR3 is TGTGCCAGCAGACAGGGACTAGCGGTCTACGAGCAGTACTTC. It is translated as CASRQGLAVYEQYF. The whole variable domain, filled in from reference TRBV5-4 and TRBJ2-7, reads ETGVTQSPTHLIKTRGQQVTLRCSSQSGHNTVSWYQQALGQGPQFIFQYYREEENGRGNFPPRFSGLQFPNYSSELNVNALELDDSALYLCASRQGLAVYEQYFGPGTRLTVT.

This clone was detected a few times. This chain uses TRBV5-4 with TRBJ2-2, with 10 bases matching TRBD1. CDR1 is SGHNT and CDR2 is YYREEE in the germline V gene (reference sequence). After removal of 5 bases from V and 4 bases from J, the junction contained 2 bases not matched to a gene. The CDR3 is 14 amino acids. CDR3 DNA sequence: TGTGCCAGCAGAGGACAGGGGGGCACCGGGGAGCTGTTTTTT. Translation: CASRGQGGTGELFF.

This clone has only one observation. A much larger clone is a single base away; this may be a read error. The identical CDR3 is also encoded by other nucleotide sequences in the sample. This rearrangement joins TRBV6-6 to TRBJ2-7, with 7 positions matching TRBD2. V lost 2 bases to trimming and J lost 2 bases; unmatched junction nucleotides: 3. There are 14 residues in the CDR3. Germline V gives CDR1 MNHNY, CDR2 SVGAGI (reference sequence). CDR3 DNA: TGTGCCAGCAGTTACGGGGGGAGGGCCTACGAGCAGTACTTC. Amino acid sequence: CASSYGGRAYEQYF.

The chain combines TRBV6-4 with TRBJ2-2; perhaps D is TRBD1 or TRBD2 (5 bases each). V lost 0 bases, J lost 7 bases, and 12 bases lay in between. CDR1 MRHNA and CDR2 SNTAGT come from the germline V gene. The CDR3 runs 15 residues. CDR3 protein: CASSDSGVGHGELFF. DNA of the CDR3: TGTGCCAGCAGTGACTCGGGGGTAGGCCACGGGGAGCTGTTTTTT.

The chain couples TRBV2 to TRBJ1-2, with D possibly matching TRBD1 (5 bases). Per the germline V gene, CDR1 is SNHLY and CDR2 is FYNNEI. The CDR3 is 14 amino acids. V shed 7 bases and J shed 7 bases, with 19 bases lying between them. Here the CDR3 DNA reads TGTGCCAGCACGGGAGTCCTCCGGGGCCCTGGCTACACCTTC. Protein: CASTGVLRGPGYTF.

The chain joins TRBV28 to TRBJ1-2; 9 positions match TRBD1. This CDR3 contains 15 residues. The V gene end was trimmed by 8 bases and the J gene end by 1 base; junction bases not matched to a gene: 8. Germline lookup yields CDR1 MDHEN and CDR2 SYDVKM. The CDR3: CASGGPGQGNYGYTF. The DNA of the CDR3 is TGTGCCAGCGGGGGACCGGGACAGGGTAACTATGGCTACACCTTC.

This clone was counted only a few times. The J gene is TRBJ2-1, the V gene TRBV7-3, with 7 positions matching TRBD1. The CDR3 covers 14 residues. Germline V gives CDR1 SGHTA, CDR2 FQGTGA. J lost 5 bases, V lost 3 bases, and 4 bases had no gene match. This chain's CDR3 is CASSFDRVNNEQFF. The CDR3 DNA follows: TGTGCCAGCAGCTTTGACAGGGTGAACAATGAGCAGTTCTTC.

The sample holds many counts of this clone. This sample includes further DNA sequences coding for the same CDR3. V and J are TRBV18 and TRBJ1-5, with D unresolved. CDR3 length: 13 residues. The V end lost 2 bases, the J end lost 1 base, and 3 bases lay between the germline ends. Germline V CDR1 and CDR2: KGHSH, LQKENI. The CDR3 coding sequence is TGTGCCAGCTCACCAGACAGCAATCAGCCCCAGCATTTT. Translated, it gives CASSPDSNQPQHF. Looking up the rest from reference TRBV18 and TRBJ1-5 gives the full variable domain: NAGVMQNPRHLVRRRGQEARLRCSPMKGHSHVYWYRQLPEEGLKFMVYLQKENIIDESGMPKERFSAEFPKEGPSILRIQQVVRGDSAAYFCASSPDSNQPQHFGDGTRLSIL.

This clone was recorded a few times. The chain couples TRBV28 to TRBJ2-7; a possible D gene is TRBD2 (5 bases). Per the germline V gene, CDR1 is MDHEN and CDR2 is SYDVKM. The CDR3 loop spans 15 amino acids. Trimming took 4 bases from V and 5 from J, leaving 18 bases between them. Here the CDR3 reads CASSYLKSGIHEQYF. The CDR3 DNA follows: TGTGCCAGCAGTTATTTAAAATCGGGAATCCACGAGCAGTACTTC.

This chain connects TRBV19 to TRBJ1-2, with no clear D. Germline V gene sequence: CDR1 LNHDA, CDR2 SQIVND (reference sequence). Trimming pared 2 bases from V and 14 bases from J, leaving 18 bases between. The CDR3 spans 13 residues. For the CDR3, the DNA is TGTGCCAGTAGTATAAATACGGATAAAGTATGGACCTTC. This codes for CASSINTDKVWTF.

This clone was observed a few times. V and J are TRBV18 and TRBJ2-5; a weak D match, TRBD2 (5 bases). The germline V gene has CDR1 KGHSH and CDR2 LQKENI. This CDR3 has 13 residues. The V end was cut by 4 bases, the J end by 5 bases, with 11 bases between. The CDR3 loop reads CASSRGIEETQYF. As DNA, the CDR3 is TGTGCCAGCTCACGAGGGATCGAGGAGACCCAGTACTTC.

This clone was found a few times. The rearrangement joins TRBV9 to TRBJ1-2; D might be TRBD1 (5 bases). CDR3 length equals 14 residues. Looked up from germline, CDR1 is SGDLS and CDR2 is YYNGEE. V shed 0 bases and J shed 8 bases, with 14 bases lying between them. In DNA, the CDR3 is TGTGCCAGCAGCGTAGCCGGGGCATTAGCGGGCTACACCTTC. It yields the protein CASSVAGALAGYTF.

This clone occurred a few times. V gene TRBV10-3 combines with J gene TRBJ2-3; tentative D call: TRBD2 (6 bases). Looked up from germline, CDR1 is ENHRY and CDR2 is SYGVKD. V was trimmed by 4 bases and J by 1 base, leaving 9 bases between them. The CDR3 has 14 amino acids. CDR3 sequence reads: CAISVAGRTDTQYF. CDR3 coding DNA: TGTGCCATCAGTGTTGCGGGGCGCACAGATACGCAGTATTTT.

The chain carries TRBV20-1 and TRBJ1-1; no clear D. V lost 6 bases and J 11 bases, leaving 16 bases between the germline ends. CDR3 length: 11 amino acids. Germline V gives CDR1 DFQATT, CDR2 SNEGSKA (reference sequence). CDR3 region: CSAPLWATAFF. For the CDR3, the DNA is TGCAGTGCGCCTCTCTGGGCGACGGCTTTCTTT.

In its sample, this clone was seen a few times. The J gene is TRBJ2-7, the V gene TRBV21-1. TRBV21-1 is termed a pseudogene. This CDR3 contains 10 residues. CDR3 protein: CASSNPARHF. The CDR3 bases are TGTGCCAGCAGCAATCCAGCACGTCACTTC.

The chain carries TRBV6-5 and TRBJ1-2; no definite D call. The germline CDR1 and CDR2 sequences are MNHEY and SVGAGI. V was pared by 4 bases and J by 5 bases, with 11 bases between. CDR3 size: 13 residues. Written as DNA, the CDR3 is TGTGCCAGCAGTTGGACCCCAGAATATGGCTACACCTTC. Its protein product is CASSWTPEYGYTF.

The rearrangement joins TRBV10-3 to TRBJ2-1; the match to TRBD2 covers 9 bases. Germline V gene sequence: CDR1 ENHRY, CDR2 SYGVKD. The CDR3 extends over 13 amino acids. After removal of 8 bases from V and 4 bases from J, the junction contained 3 bases not matched to a gene. CDR3 in DNA: TGTGCCATCGCACTAGCGGGTTACAATGAGCAGTTCTTC. Translated, it gives CAIALAGYNEQFF.

In the case of this clone: This sample also contains other DNA sequences that code for the same CDR3. The rearrangement joins TRBV15 to TRBJ2-3; 8 bases are shared with TRBD2. CDR3 size: 15 residues. V lost 2 bases to trimming and J lost 0 bases; unmatched junction nucleotides: 1. Germline-derived CDR1 and CDR2 are LNHNV and YYDKDF (reference sequence). For the CDR3, the DNA is TGTGCCACCAGCAGAACTAGCGGTAGCACAGATACGCAGTATTTT. Protein: CATSRTSGSTDTQYF.